This T cell receptor beta chain was identified in a study of blood T cell repertoires in COVID-19. Measured with immunoSEQ multiplex PCR; TCRdb has only the in-frame clones, and not every one. This sample carries 170,000 or so clones, about nine tenths of them seen once, and the ten largest clones take roughly 9%. V shed 8 bases and J 7 bases; nucleotides not matched to a gene: 9. Germline V gene sequence: CDR1 WNHNN, CDR2 SYGVQD (reference sequence). The CDR3 covers 14 residues. Researchers sorted participants into cohorts using their self-reported clinical history. The recovered donors of Cohort 3 showed two negative PCRs, clearance, or symptom resolution.

The rearrangement joins TRBV10-1 to TRBJ2-2, with 8 nucleotides matching TRBD2. Material: PBMCs or T cells enriched from blood (not recorded which). This receptor was obtained from a woman aged 18-29 years who had recovered from COVID-19. The CDR3 DNA reads TGCGCCAGCGGTCCCGGGGGGGTAAACGGGGAGCTGTTTTTT. Translating gives CASGPGGVNGELFF.